This T cell receptor beta chain was found in a study of blood T cell repertoires in COVID-19. CDR3 length: 15 amino acids. CDR1 is LGHDT and CDR2 is YNNKEL in the germline V gene (reference sequence). After removal of 4 bases from V and 2 bases from J, the junction contained 6 bases not matched to a gene. This table comes from immunoSEQ multiplex PCR, and its TCRdb copy is limited to in-frame clones, with some not included. The sample lists 90,000 to 130,000 clones, roughly 82% seen once, with approximately 15% in the top ten. This clone has a single count. The TCR was taken from a woman aged 60-75 years with acute or convalescent COVID-19. Sequenced sample: peripheral blood. The chain recombines TRBV3-1 (or the pseudogene TRBV3-2) with TRBJ2-5, with 8 bases identical to TRBD2. The CDR3 sequence: CASSPGLVVQETQYF. The CDR3 nucleotides are TGTGCCAGCAGCCCGGGACTAGTGGTTCAAGAGACCCAGTACTTC.